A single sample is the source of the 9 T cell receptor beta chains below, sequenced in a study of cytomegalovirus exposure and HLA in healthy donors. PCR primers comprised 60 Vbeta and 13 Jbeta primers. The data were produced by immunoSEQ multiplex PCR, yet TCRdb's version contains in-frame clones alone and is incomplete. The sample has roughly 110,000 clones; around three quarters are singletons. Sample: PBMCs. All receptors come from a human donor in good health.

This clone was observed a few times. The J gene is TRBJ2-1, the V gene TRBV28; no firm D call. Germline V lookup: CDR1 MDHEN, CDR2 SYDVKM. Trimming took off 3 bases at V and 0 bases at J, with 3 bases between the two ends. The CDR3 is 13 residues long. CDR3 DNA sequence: TGTGCCAGCAGTTTTTACTCCTACAATGAGCAGTTCTTC. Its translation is CASSFYSYNEQFF.

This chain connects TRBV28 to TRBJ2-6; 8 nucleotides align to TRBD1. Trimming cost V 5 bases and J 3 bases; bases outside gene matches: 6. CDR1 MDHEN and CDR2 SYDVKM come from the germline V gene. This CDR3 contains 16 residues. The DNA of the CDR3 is TGTGCCAGCAGTGCCGGACAGGGTGTTGGGGCCAACGTCCTGACTTTC. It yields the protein CASSAGQGVGANVLTF.

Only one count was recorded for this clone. CDR3 loop: CASTGTLAPYEQYF. The CDR3 bases are TGTGCCAGCACTGGGACTTTAGCCCCCTACGAGCAGTACTTC. The V and J genes are TRBV2 and TRBJ2-7, with D perhaps TRBD2 (6 bases). The V end was cut by 7 bases, the J end by 2 bases, with 15 bases between. CDR1 and CDR2 (germline): SNHLY, FYNNEI. CDR3 size: 14 residues.

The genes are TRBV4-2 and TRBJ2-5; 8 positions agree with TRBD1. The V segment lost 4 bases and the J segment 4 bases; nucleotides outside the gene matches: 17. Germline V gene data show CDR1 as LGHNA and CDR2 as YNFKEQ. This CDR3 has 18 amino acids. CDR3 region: CASSRQPIDRGRLETQYF. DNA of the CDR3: TGTGCCAGCAGCCGACAACCGATTGACAGGGGCAGGTTAGAGACCCAGTACTTC.

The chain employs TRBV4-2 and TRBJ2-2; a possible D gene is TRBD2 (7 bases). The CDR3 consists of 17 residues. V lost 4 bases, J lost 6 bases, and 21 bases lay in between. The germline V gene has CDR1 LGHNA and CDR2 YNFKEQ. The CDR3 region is CASSPRRGGAIPGELFF. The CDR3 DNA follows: TGTGCCAGCAGCCCCCGTAGGGGGGGGGCCATCCCCGGGGAGCTGTTTTTT.

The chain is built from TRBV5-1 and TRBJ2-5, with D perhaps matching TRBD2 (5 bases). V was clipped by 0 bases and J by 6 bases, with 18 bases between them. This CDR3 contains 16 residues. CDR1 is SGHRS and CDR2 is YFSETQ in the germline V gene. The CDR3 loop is CASSLGAGVERQTQYF. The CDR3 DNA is TGCGCCAGCAGCTTGGGGGCCGGTGTAGAGCGGCAGACCCAGTACTTC. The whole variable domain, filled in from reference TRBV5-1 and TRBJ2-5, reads KAGVTQTPRYLIKTRGQQVTLSCSPISGHRSVSWYQQTPGQGLQFLFEYFSETQRNKGNFPGRFSGRQFSNSRSEMNVSTLELGDSALYLCASSLGAGVERQTQYFGPGTRLLVL.

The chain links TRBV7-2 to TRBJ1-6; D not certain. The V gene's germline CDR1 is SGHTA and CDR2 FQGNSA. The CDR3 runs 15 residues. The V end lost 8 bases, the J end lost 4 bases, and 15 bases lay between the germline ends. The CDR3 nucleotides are TGTGCCAGCGGCGAGGATGGAGCTTATAATTCACCCCTCCACTTT. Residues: CASGEDGAYNSPLHF.

Here the CDR3 DNA reads TGCGCCAGCAGTGGAGCGGGACGGTTTTCCGGGGAGCTGTTTTTT. Its protein product is CASSGAGRFSGELFF. The chain has TRBV10-2 and TRBJ2-2; TRBD2 matches 7 bases. The CDR3 has 15 amino acids. Germline-derived CDR1 and CDR2 are WSHSY and SAAADI. V gave up 4 bases and J gave up 6 bases; unmatched junction bases: 8.

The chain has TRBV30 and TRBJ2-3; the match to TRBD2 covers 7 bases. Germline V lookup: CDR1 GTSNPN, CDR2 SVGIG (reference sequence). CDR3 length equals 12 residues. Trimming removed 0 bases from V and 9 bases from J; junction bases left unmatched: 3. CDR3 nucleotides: TGTGCCTGGAGTGTCGGGGGGATCACGCAGTATTTT. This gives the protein CAWSVGGITQYF.